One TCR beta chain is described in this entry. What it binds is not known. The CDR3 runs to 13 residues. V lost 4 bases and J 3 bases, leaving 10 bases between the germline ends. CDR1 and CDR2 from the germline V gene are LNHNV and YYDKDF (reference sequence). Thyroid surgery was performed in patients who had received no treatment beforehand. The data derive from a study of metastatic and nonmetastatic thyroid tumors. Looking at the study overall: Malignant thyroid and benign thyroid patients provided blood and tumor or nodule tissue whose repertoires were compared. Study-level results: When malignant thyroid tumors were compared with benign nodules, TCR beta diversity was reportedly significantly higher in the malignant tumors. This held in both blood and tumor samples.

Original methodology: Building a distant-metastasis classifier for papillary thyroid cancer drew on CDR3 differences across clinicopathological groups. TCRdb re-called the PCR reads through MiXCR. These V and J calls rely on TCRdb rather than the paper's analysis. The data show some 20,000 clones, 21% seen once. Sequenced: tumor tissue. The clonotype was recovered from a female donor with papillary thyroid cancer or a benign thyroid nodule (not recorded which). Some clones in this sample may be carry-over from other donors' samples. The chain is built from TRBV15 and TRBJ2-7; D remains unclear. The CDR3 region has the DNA TGTGCCACCAGCACCTGGACCGACTACGAGCAGTACTTC. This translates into CATSTWTDYEQYF.